This T cell receptor (beta chain) was sequenced for a study of response to subunit inactivated influenza vaccine. Study-level findings and limits: Authors suggested each seasonal influenza vaccination recruits few new T cells.

In germline, CDR1 is SGHAT, CDR2 FQDESV (reference sequence). CDR3 size: 13 residues. To note about this clonotype: Its specificity is not known. Relative to the germline gene, one junction end is altered; a read error may explain this.

TCRdb used MiXCR to reprocess the RT-PCR reads, holding one entry per CDR3 protein. This sample yields roughly 160,000 distinct CDR3 sequences, of which approximately 11% are seen a single time; under 40% belongs to the top ten. The chain uses TRBV11-1 and TRBJ2-1, with 11 bases matching TRBD2. The sequence came from a man in his fifties or sixties who received an inactivated influenza vaccine. Sequenced material: CD8+ T cells sorted from PBMCs, taken about 23 months after vaccination. The CDR3 sequence is CASSPYTSGSGVF. CDR3 DNA: TGTGCCAGCAGCCCCTACACTAGCGGGAGTGGTGTCTTC.